The sequence of this T cell receptor (beta chain) was determined in a study of a mutant IDH1 vaccine in newly diagnosed glioma. The overall study: Vaccination began 4-6 weeks post radiotherapy alone, or with temozolomide cycles. Patients were pretreated with radiotherapy, temozolomide, or both, mostly both.

Specified time point: week 35, safety follow-up. The investigators gave 300 ug of mutant IDH1 20-mer peptide in each vaccine dose, together with topical imiquimod. Patients in the study were vaccinated eight times, receiving shots in weeks 1, 3, 5, 7, 11, 15, 19 and 23. The assay was immunoSEQ multiplex PCR, and TCRdb's table has in-frame clones only and misses some. The profile shows more than 55,000 clones, roughly 80% of them singletons. Concerning this clone: Its antigen remains unidentified.

V was shortened by 5 bases and J by 5 bases, with 13 bases between the two germline ends. Germline V gives CDR1 PRHDT, CDR2 FYEKMQ (reference sequence). CDR3 size: 13 residues. The TCR comes from a man aged 25-45 years with glioma. The chain has TRBV13 and TRBJ2-7, with D possibly being TRBD2 (5 bases). Material: PBMCs, obtained from a glioma patient whose treatment included an IDH1 peptide vaccine. The CDR3 spells CASSRGRQDEQYF. The CDR3 DNA reads as TGTGCCAGCAGCCGAGGGCGTCAGGACGAGCAGTACTTC.